The clone carrying this TCR beta chain showed up many times. The data were obtained in a study of T cell repertoires in cytomegalovirus infection. Study background: In public TCR beta signatures, there were indications of both CMV infection and matching HLA type.

The germline gives CDR1 SGHVS, CDR2 FQNEAQ. The CDR3 has 15 amino acids. V gave up 5 bases and J gave up 7 bases; unmatched junction bases: 8. TCRdb reprocessed the reads with MiXCR, giving one entry per CDR3 protein. The sample has about 100,000 distinct CDR3 sequences; around 22% are singletons. V gene TRBV7-8 combines with J gene TRBJ1-5; the match to TRBD1 covers 10 bases. The sequence was collected from a human donor in good health (CMV status not recorded). Some clones in this sample may be carry-over from other donors' samples. Sequenced material: CD8+ T cells from PBMCs. The CDR3 loop reads CASSPWLGQGQPQHF. CDR3 bases: TGTGCCAGCAGCCCGTGGTTGGGACAGGGGCAGCCCCAGCATTTT.